This paragraph covers one TCR beta chain sequence. The data derive from a study of blood T cell repertoires in COVID-19. Per the original data handling: Reference gene primer amplification in the assay estimated nucleated cell counts. Profiled with immunoSEQ multiplex PCR; TCRdb holds only in-frame clones, not every one. That table furnishes V, J and clone size, whereas the DNA furnished D and trimming. The sample carries over 200,000 clones, 84% recorded once. The TCR comes from a woman aged 80 or older with active or convalescent COVID-19. Source material: peripheral blood.

In nucleotides, the CDR3 is TGCGCCAGCAGCTTTCAGGGGGCCGGCACCGGGGAGCTGTTTTTT. This codes for CASSFQGAGTGELFF. The chain has TRBV5-1 and TRBJ2-2, with 8 bases identical to TRBD1. The V segment lost 2 bases and the J segment 4 bases; nucleotides outside the gene matches: 4. Germline V CDR1 and CDR2: SGHRS, YFSETQ. This CDR3 is 15 amino acids long.